This T cell receptor (beta chain) was identified during a study of T cell changes during pregnancy in multiple sclerosis. This clone was recorded only once. Clones were read by immunoSEQ multiplex PCR, and TCRdb kept only the in-frame ones, dropping some. The table includes nearly 110,000 clones, around 90% detected once. V was clipped by 0 bases and J by 5 bases; unmatched bases: 4. The germline gives CDR1 MGHRA, CDR2 YSYEKL. The CDR3 sequence is 15 residues long. This material consisted of peripheral blood, taken before pregnancy. The rearrangement joins TRBV4-1 to TRBJ1-3; 7 bases are a match to TRBD1. This sequence originates from a female donor with multiple sclerosis, enrolled in a pregnancy study. The CDR3 region is CASSQDLGGRNTIYF. The CDR3 region has the DNA TGCGCCAGCAGCCAAGATCTAGGGGGCCGAAACACCATATATTTT.